A selection of T cell receptor beta chains follows, all from one sample in a study of early stage breast cancer tumors. TCRdb's copy holds only in-frame clones and misses some; the assay was immunoSEQ multiplex PCR. There are 44,000 or so clones in the sample; around 83% occur only once, and about 1.4% lies in the top ten. Sequencing input: blood. These receptors were taken from a person between 45 and 65 years old with breast cancer. The CDR3 runs from the conserved cysteine through the conserved F or W. The order of the fields is J gene, clone size, D gene, V gene, CDR3 protein, CDR3 DNA. The D gene is left open where the match is weak. Where a row states a size, it is once, few, many or the class of an expanded clone; other rows omit it.

J gene: TRBJ2-6; clone size: once; D gene: TRBD1; V gene: TRBV6-7; CDR3 protein: CASSYPPGQGNSGANVLTF; CDR3 DNA: TGTGCCAGCAGTTACCCACCGGGACAGGGGAACTCTGGGGCCAACGTCCTGACTTTC
J gene: TRBJ1-5; clone size: -; D gene: -; V gene: TRBV29-1; CDR3 protein: CSATQGSNQPQHF; CDR3 DNA: TGCAGCGCTACACAGGGATCGAATCAGCCCCAGCATTTT
J gene: TRBJ1-3; clone size: -; D gene: -; V gene: TRBV18; CDR3 protein: CASSLDSGNTIYF; CDR3 DNA: TGTGCCAGCTCACTAGACTCTGGAAACACCATATATTTT
J gene: TRBJ2-2; clone size: -; D gene: TRBD2; V gene: TRBV9; CDR3 protein: CASSSGRGGLAVPGELFF; CDR3 DNA: TGTGCCAGCAGCTCAGGACGGGGGGGACTAGCTGTTCCCGGGGAGCTGTTTTTT
J gene: TRBJ2-6; clone size: -; D gene: TRBD1; V gene: TRBV11-2; CDR3 protein: CASSLQGAGANVLTF; CDR3 DNA: TGTGCCAGCAGCTTACAGGGGGCTGGGGCCAACGTCCTGACTTTC
J gene: TRBJ1-5; clone size: -; D gene: -; V gene: TRBV7-9; CDR3 protein: CASSAHGGSNQPQHF; CDR3 DNA: TGTGCCAGCAGCGCCCACGGCGGTAGCAATCAGCCCCAGCATTTT
J gene: TRBJ2-7; clone size: -; D gene: -; V gene: TRBV2; CDR3 protein: CASSVSKGNYEQYF; CDR3 DNA: TGTGCCAGCAGTGTATCGAAGGGGAACTACGAGCAGTACTTC
J gene: TRBJ1-1; clone size: -; D gene: -; V gene: TRBV7-9; CDR3 protein: CASSPEWGRTPNTEAFF; CDR3 DNA: TGTGCCAGCAGCCCGGAATGGGGCAGAACGCCAAACACTGAAGCTTTCTTT
J gene: TRBJ2-2; clone size: -; D gene: -; V gene: TRBV4-3; CDR3 protein: CASSPLRVTANTGELFF; CDR3 DNA: TGCGCCAGCAGCCCCCTGAGGGTGACAGCTAACACCGGGGAGCTGTTTTTT
J gene: TRBJ2-3; clone size: -; D gene: -; V gene: TRBV5-1; CDR3 protein: CASSRLAGAGTDTQYF; CDR3 DNA: TGCGCCAGCAGCAGACTTGCGGGGGCTGGCACAGATACGCAGTATTTT
J gene: TRBJ2-1; clone size: once; D gene: TRBD2; V gene: TRBV19; CDR3 protein: CASSRTSGDEQFF; CDR3 DNA: TGTGCCAGTAGTAGAACTAGCGGGGATGAGCAGTTCTTC
J gene: TRBJ1-3; clone size: -; D gene: -; V gene: TRBV7-9; CDR3 protein: CASSPSGSGNTIYF; CDR3 DNA: TGTGCCAGCAGCCCTAGCGGCTCTGGAAACACCATATATTTT
J gene: TRBJ2-1; clone size: once; D gene: TRBD2; V gene: TRBV5-1; CDR3 protein: CASSFSAGTSGTPHPRPSYNEQFF; CDR3 DNA: TGCGCCAGCAGCTTCTCGGCCGGGACTAGCGGGACTCCACATCCCCGACCTTCGTACAATGAGCAGTTCTTC
J gene: TRBJ1-6; clone size: -; D gene: TRBD1; V gene: TRBV10-3; CDR3 protein: CATAGGTGNSPLHF; CDR3 DNA: TGTGCCACCGCGGGTGGGACAGGAAATTCACCCCTCCACTTT
J gene: TRBJ2-5; clone size: -; D gene: TRBD1; V gene: TRBV5-1; CDR3 protein: CASTRGFQETQYF; CDR3 DNA: TGCGCCTCTACCAGGGGGTTCCAAGAGACCCAGTACTTC
J gene: TRBJ2-7; clone size: -; D gene: -; V gene: TRBV6-1; CDR3 protein: CASSEAQSINSYEQYF; CDR3 DNA: TGTGCCAGCAGTGAAGCGCAATCCATAAATTCCTACGAGCAGTACTTC
J gene: TRBJ2-7; clone size: few; D gene: -; V gene: TRBV18; CDR3 protein: CASSPDSRRGEQYF; CDR3 DNA: TGTGCCAGCTCACCGGACTCCAGGAGAGGGGAGCAGTACTTC
J gene: TRBJ2-1; clone size: -; D gene: TRBD1; V gene: TRBV19; CDR3 protein: CASSIFRRDRAYNEQFF; CDR3 DNA: TGTGCCAGTAGTATATTCCGCCGGGACAGGGCATACAATGAGCAGTTCTTC
J gene: TRBJ2-3; clone size: -; D gene: TRBD2; V gene: TRBV28; CDR3 protein: CASRGIAGGVTDTQYF; CDR3 DNA: TGTGCCAGCAGAGGAATAGCGGGGGGCGTGACAGATACGCAGTATTTT
J gene: TRBJ1-2; clone size: -; D gene: -; V gene: TRBV6-5; CDR3 protein: CASSYSLQGNGYTF; CDR3 DNA: TGTGCCAGCAGTTACTCGCTCCAGGGAAATGGCTACACCTTC
J gene: TRBJ2-1; clone size: -; D gene: TRBD2; V gene: TRBV6-5; CDR3 protein: CASSSGLAGVTFF; CDR3 DNA: TGTGCCAGCAGTTCGGGACTAGCGGGAGTCACGTTCTTC
J gene: TRBJ2-3; clone size: -; D gene: TRBD2; V gene: TRBV7-2; CDR3 protein: CASSLSSGSPLDTQYF; CDR3 DNA: TGTGCCAGCAGCTTATCTAGCGGGAGTCCCTTAGATACGCAGTATTTT
J gene: TRBJ1-5; clone size: -; D gene: TRBD1; V gene: TRBV7-2; CDR3 protein: CASSRTGYSNQPQHF; CDR3 DNA: TGTGCCAGCAGCCGGACAGGATATAGCAATCAGCCCCAGCATTTT
J gene: TRBJ1-3; clone size: once; D gene: -; V gene: TRBV6-5; CDR3 protein: CASSYYRDVGNTIYF; CDR3 DNA: TGTGCCAGCAGTTACTATCGGGACGTTGGAAACACCATATATTTT
J gene: TRBJ2-1; clone size: -; D gene: TRBD1; V gene: TRBV28; CDR3 protein: CASSLPGQGPYNEQFF; CDR3 DNA: TGTGCCAGCAGCTTACCGGGACAGGGGCCTTACAATGAGCAGTTCTTC
J gene: TRBJ1-1; clone size: -; D gene: -; V gene: TRBV5-1; CDR3 protein: CASSFQGRMNTEAFF; CDR3 DNA: TGCGCCAGCAGCTTCCAGGGTAGGATGAACACTGAAGCTTTCTTT
J gene: TRBJ2-7; clone size: -; D gene: TRBD1; V gene: TRBV6-5; CDR3 protein: CASSYWDRVSEQYF; CDR3 DNA: TGTGCCAGCAGTTACTGGGACAGGGTTAGCGAGCAGTACTTC
J gene: TRBJ2-7; clone size: -; D gene: -; V gene: TRBV4-2; CDR3 protein: CASSQPGGAGKLYEQYF; CDR3 DNA: TGTGCCAGCAGCCAGCCCGGGGGAGCGGGCAAGCTTTACGAGCAGTACTTC
J gene: TRBJ2-1; clone size: -; D gene: TRBD2; V gene: TRBV7-9; CDR3 protein: CASSLALAGYNEQFF; CDR3 DNA: TGTGCCAGCAGCTTAGCACTAGCGGGTTACAATGAGCAGTTCTTC
J gene: TRBJ1-2; clone size: once; D gene: -; V gene: TRBV7-2; CDR3 protein: CASSLGPGTAYGYTF; CDR3 DNA: TGTGCCAGCAGCTTAGGCCCCGGGACGGCCTATGGCTACACCTTC
J gene: TRBJ2-5; clone size: -; D gene: -; V gene: TRBV7-8; CDR3 protein: CASSPKTTQYF; CDR3 DNA: TGTGCCAGCAGCCCTAAGACGACCCAGTACTTC
J gene: TRBJ2-2; clone size: -; D gene: TRBD2; V gene: TRBV11-3; CDR3 protein: CASSSGGTGELFF; CDR3 DNA: TGTGCCAGCAGTTCGGGGGGTACCGGGGAGCTGTTTTTT
J gene: TRBJ2-5; clone size: once; D gene: TRBD1; V gene: TRBV5-6; CDR3 protein: CASSLSLQGARYF; CDR3 DNA: TGTGCCAGCAGCTTGTCCCTACAGGGGGCAAGGTACTTC
J gene: TRBJ1-3; clone size: once; D gene: -; V gene: TRBV28; CDR3 protein: CASSLTDSGNTIYF; CDR3 DNA: TGTGCCAGCAGTTTAACAGACTCTGGAAACACCATATATTTT
J gene: TRBJ2-5; clone size: -; D gene: TRBD2; V gene: TRBV11-2; CDR3 protein: CASSIRPGLALQETQYF; CDR3 DNA: TGTGCCAGCAGCATTAGACCCGGACTAGCTTTACAAGAGACCCAGTACTTC
J gene: TRBJ2-7; clone size: -; D gene: -; V gene: TRBV6-5; CDR3 protein: CASRGRYPGGEQYF; CDR3 DNA: TGTGCCAGCAGAGGAAGATACCCCGGTGGCGAGCAGTACTTC
J gene: TRBJ2-3; clone size: -; D gene: -; V gene: TRBV4-2; CDR3 protein: CASSQEGDWDTQYF; CDR3 DNA: TGTGCCAGCAGCCAAGAGGGCGATTGGGATACGCAGTATTTT
J gene: TRBJ1-5; clone size: -; D gene: -; V gene: TRBV9; CDR3 protein: CASSVGQGGGQPQHF; CDR3 DNA: TGTGCCAGCAGCGTCGGCCAGGGCGGAGGTCAGCCCCAGCATTTT
J gene: TRBJ1-1; clone size: -; D gene: -; V gene: TRBV5-5; CDR3 protein: CASTNGVSRTEAFF; CDR3 DNA: TGTGCCAGCACCAATGGGGTCAGTAGGACTGAAGCTTTCTTT
J gene: TRBJ1-1; clone size: -; D gene: TRBD1; V gene: TRBV9; CDR3 protein: CASGSGQGTRGNTEAFF; CDR3 DNA: TGTGCCAGCGGATCGGGACAGGGGACTAGGGGGAACACTGAAGCTTTCTTT
J gene: TRBJ2-5; clone size: -; D gene: -; V gene: TRBV9; CDR3 protein: CASSVTGYQETQYF; CDR3 DNA: TGTGCCAGCAGCGTTACCGGGTACCAAGAGACCCAGTACTTC
J gene: TRBJ1-1; clone size: -; D gene: TRBD1; V gene: TRBV2; CDR3 protein: CASRGDSHNTEAFF; CDR3 DNA: TGTGCCAGCAGGGGGGACAGTCACAACACTGAAGCTTTCTTT
J gene: TRBJ1-5; clone size: -; D gene: TRBD1; V gene: TRBV28; CDR3 protein: CASSTSTQGAAQPQHF; CDR3 DNA: TGTGCCAGCAGTACCTCCACTCAGGGGGCTGCTCAGCCCCAGCATTTT
J gene: TRBJ1-2; clone size: once; D gene: -; V gene: TRBV7-2; CDR3 protein: CASSSDGPISGYTF; CDR3 DNA: TGTGCCAGCAGCTCGGACGGACCCATATCCGGCTACACCTTC
J gene: TRBJ2-1; clone size: -; D gene: TRBD1; V gene: TRBV10-3; CDR3 protein: CAISVGQGVNNEQFF; CDR3 DNA: TGTGCCATCAGTGTTGGACAGGGGGTTAACAATGAGCAGTTCTTC
J gene: TRBJ2-7; clone size: -; D gene: TRBD1; V gene: TRBV4-2; CDR3 protein: CASSSRQGGYEQYF; CDR3 DNA: TGTGCCAGCAGCTCTCGACAGGGCGGCTACGAGCAGTACTTC
J gene: TRBJ2-3; clone size: once; D gene: TRBD1; V gene: TRBV6-5; CDR3 protein: CASSRWTGATDTQYF; CDR3 DNA: TGTGCCAGCAGCCGCTGGACAGGGGCCACAGATACGCAGTATTTT
J gene: TRBJ2-5; clone size: -; D gene: TRBD1; V gene: TRBV25-1; CDR3 protein: CASTRGPRGETQYF; CDR3 DNA: TGTGCCAGCACCAGGGGGCCGAGGGGAGAGACCCAGTACTTC
J gene: TRBJ2-5; clone size: -; D gene: -; V gene: TRBV7-3; CDR3 protein: CASSPEGGGAQTQYF; CDR3 DNA: TGTGCCAGCAGCCCCGAGGGAGGGGGCGCCCAGACCCAGTACTTC
J gene: TRBJ2-2; clone size: -; D gene: TRBD2; V gene: TRBV7-3; CDR3 protein: CASSLTLAENTGELFF; CDR3 DNA: TGTGCCAGCAGCTTAACACTAGCGGAGAACACCGGGGAGCTGTTTTTT
J gene: TRBJ1-4; clone size: once; D gene: TRBD1; V gene: TRBV6-1; CDR3 protein: CASSDWYRGATNEKLFF; CDR3 DNA: TGTGCCAGCAGTGATTGGTACAGGGGGGCAACTAATGAAAAACTGTTTTTT
J gene: TRBJ2-7; clone size: -; D gene: -; V gene: TRBV10-2; CDR3 protein: CASSDNRGIYEQYF; CDR3 DNA: TGCGCCAGCAGTGATAATCGGGGGATCTACGAGCAGTACTTC
J gene: TRBJ2-7; clone size: -; D gene: -; V gene: TRBV13; CDR3 protein: CASSPPTGRVYEQYF; CDR3 DNA: TGTGCCAGCAGTCCCCCGACAGGGAGGGTCTACGAGCAGTACTTC